This is a list of T cell receptor beta chains from one sample in a study of T cells in Graves' hyperthyroidism and ophthalmopathy. TCRdb processed the multiplex PCR reads anew with MiXCR; each CDR3 protein has one entry. The data show a few hundred thousand distinct CDR3 sequences, roughly 15% seen once. The sample taken for sequencing was blood. These receptors originate from a woman in her 50s with Graves' hyperthyroidism that later progressed to Graves' ophthalmopathy. CDR3s include the opening cysteine and the closing phenylalanine or tryptophan. Fields, in order: J gene, D gene, CDR3 length, V gene, clone size, CDR3 DNA, CDR3 protein. The D gene is left open where the match is weak. Not every row has a clone size; where given, it reads once, few, many or a size class.

j_call: TRBJ2-1; d_call: TRBD2; cdr3_length: 15; v_call: TRBV6-4; clone_size: .; cdr3_nt: TGTGCCAGCAGTGTTAGTACTAGCGGGAGATCTGAGCAGTTCTTC; cdr3_aa: CASSVSTSGRSEQFF
j_call: TRBJ1-1; d_call: .; cdr3_length: 14; v_call: TRBV12-3/TRBV12-4; clone_size: many; cdr3_nt: TGTGCCAGCAGCTGGCGGGAGGCGGACACTGAAGCTTTCTTT; cdr3_aa: CASSWREADTEAFF
j_call: TRBJ2-3; d_call: TRBD2; cdr3_length: 17; v_call: TRBV2; clone_size: .; cdr3_nt: TGTGCCAGCAGCAACATTCCTAGCGGGAGAAGCACAGATACGCAGTATTTT; cdr3_aa: CASSNIPSGRSTDTQYF
j_call: TRBJ1-4; d_call: .; cdr3_length: 14; v_call: TRBV30; clone_size: many; cdr3_nt: TGTGCCTGCAAGCAGAGGACCTCTAATGAAAAACTGTTTTTT; cdr3_aa: CACKQRTSNEKLFF
j_call: TRBJ2-1; d_call: .; cdr3_length: 13; v_call: TRBV5-1; clone_size: few; cdr3_nt: TGCGCCAGCAGCTATGATCGAGAGGGGACCCAGTTCTTC; cdr3_aa: CASSYDREGTQFF
j_call: TRBJ2-1; d_call: .; cdr3_length: 19; v_call: TRBV7-8; clone_size: many; cdr3_nt: TGTGCCAGCAGCTTAGGGGTAACAGGGAGGACTAGCTCCTACAATGAGCAGTTCTTC; cdr3_aa: CASSLGVTGRTSSYNEQFF
j_call: TRBJ1-1; d_call: .; cdr3_length: 15; v_call: TRBV2; clone_size: many; cdr3_nt: TGTGCCAGCAGCGGTGACAGCGAGTTGAACACTGAAGCTTTCTTT; cdr3_aa: CASSGDSELNTEAFF
j_call: TRBJ2-7; d_call: .; cdr3_length: 13; v_call: TRBV3-1; clone_size: many; cdr3_nt: TGTGCCAGCAGCCAAAACAACCTCTACGAGCAGTACTTC; cdr3_aa: CASSQNNLYEQYF
j_call: TRBJ1-2; d_call: TRBD1; cdr3_length: 15; v_call: TRBV28; clone_size: few; cdr3_nt: TGTGCCAGCACTATTACAGGGGGCGGGAACTATGGCTACACCTTC; cdr3_aa: CASTITGGGNYGYTF
j_call: TRBJ1-2; d_call: .; cdr3_length: 13; v_call: TRBV7-9; clone_size: many; cdr3_nt: TGTGCCAGCAGCTTGGTCGGGGAGTATGGCTACACCTTC; cdr3_aa: CASSLVGEYGYTF
j_call: TRBJ2-1; d_call: .; cdr3_length: 17; v_call: TRBV9; clone_size: many; cdr3_nt: TGTGCCAGCAGCGTAACCCCCCGTGAGAGACTTTTCAATGAGCAGTTCTTC; cdr3_aa: CASSVTPRERLFNEQFF
j_call: TRBJ2-7; d_call: TRBD1; cdr3_length: 14; v_call: TRBV12-3/TRBV12-4; clone_size: many; cdr3_nt: TGTGCCAGCAGTTTGACAGGGGGATATTACGAGCAGTACTTC; cdr3_aa: CASSLTGGYYEQYF
j_call: TRBJ2-2; d_call: TRBD1; cdr3_length: 14; v_call: TRBV24-1; clone_size: .; cdr3_nt: TGTGCCACCTCCCGAGACCTCGACAGGGCGGAACTGTTTTTT; cdr3_aa: CATSRDLDRAELFF
j_call: TRBJ2-1; d_call: .; cdr3_length: 15; v_call: TRBV7-2; clone_size: many; cdr3_nt: TGTGCCAGCAGCTTCGAACAGGGCTTTAGCTATGAGCAGTTCTTC; cdr3_aa: CASSFEQGFSYEQFF
j_call: TRBJ2-7; d_call: TRBD2; cdr3_length: 17; v_call: TRBV4-1; clone_size: .; cdr3_nt: TGCGCCAGCAGCCAAGCCCTAGCGGGACGTGCGTCCTACGAGCAGTACTTC; cdr3_aa: CASSQALAGRASYEQYF
j_call: TRBJ2-3; d_call: .; cdr3_length: 13; v_call: TRBV11-3; clone_size: few; cdr3_nt: TGTGCCAGCAGCTTAGATCGCGGGAATACGCAGTATTTT; cdr3_aa: CASSLDRGNTQYF
j_call: TRBJ2-3; d_call: TRBD2; cdr3_length: 15; v_call: TRBV18; clone_size: .; cdr3_nt: TGTGCCAGCTCACTACTGGCGGGAGGATTAGATACGCAGTATTTT; cdr3_aa: CASSLLAGGLDTQYF
j_call: TRBJ2-2; d_call: TRBD1; cdr3_length: 15; v_call: TRBV19; clone_size: few; cdr3_nt: TGTGCCAGTAGAAGGACAGGGAAGGACACCGGGGAGCTGTTTTTT; cdr3_aa: CASRRTGKDTGELFF
j_call: TRBJ2-7; d_call: .; cdr3_length: 15; v_call: TRBV6-1; clone_size: many; cdr3_nt: TGTGCCAGCACCCCAAGGGCCGAAGTGGTATACGAGCAGTACTTC; cdr3_aa: CASTPRAEVVYEQYF
j_call: TRBJ2-5; d_call: .; cdr3_length: 19; v_call: TRBV12-3/TRBV12-4; clone_size: many; cdr3_nt: TGTGCCAGCAGTTTAGCGCCGGGGATTGGGGTCCCGGGCCAAGAGACCCAGTACTTC; cdr3_aa: CASSLAPGIGVPGQETQYF
j_call: TRBJ2-6; d_call: .; cdr3_length: 14; v_call: TRBV11-1; clone_size: many; cdr3_nt: TGTGCCAGCAGCCTAGGCTCTGGGGCCAACGTCCTGACTTTC; cdr3_aa: CASSLGSGANVLTF
j_call: TRBJ2-1; d_call: TRBD1; cdr3_length: 15; v_call: TRBV12-3/TRBV12-4; clone_size: many; cdr3_nt: TGTGCCAGCAGTTTACTGGGACAGGGGAACAATGAGCAGTTCTTC; cdr3_aa: CASSLLGQGNNEQFF